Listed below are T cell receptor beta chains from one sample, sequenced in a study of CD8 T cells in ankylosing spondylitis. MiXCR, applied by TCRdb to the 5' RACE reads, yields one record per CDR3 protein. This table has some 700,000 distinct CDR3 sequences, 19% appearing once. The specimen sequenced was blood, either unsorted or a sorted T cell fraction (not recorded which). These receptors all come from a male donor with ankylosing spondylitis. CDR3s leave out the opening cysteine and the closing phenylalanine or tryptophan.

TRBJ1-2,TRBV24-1,ATSEGGTGDGYT
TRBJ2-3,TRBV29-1,SVESGWGPDTQY
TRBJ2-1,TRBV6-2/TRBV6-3,ASSYSTLSSNEQF
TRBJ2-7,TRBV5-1,ASRQDFYEQY
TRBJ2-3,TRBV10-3,AISVERATDTQY
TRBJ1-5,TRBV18,ASSPGTGSDQPQH
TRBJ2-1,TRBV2,ASSVGQGAYNEQF
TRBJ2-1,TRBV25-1,ASTPAGLAYNEQF
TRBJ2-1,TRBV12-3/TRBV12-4,ASRFLSYEQF
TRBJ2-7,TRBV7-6,ASSTPNGGISYEQY
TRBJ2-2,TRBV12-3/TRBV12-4,ASSFVWASDTGELF
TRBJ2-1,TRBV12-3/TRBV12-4,ASSFVVGEQF
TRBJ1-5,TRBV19,VTNRTGQRNQPQH
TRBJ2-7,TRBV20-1,SASGTESYEQY
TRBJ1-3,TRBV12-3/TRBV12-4,ASTPRAASGNTIY
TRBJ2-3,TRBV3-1,ASSQESGQRQDTQY
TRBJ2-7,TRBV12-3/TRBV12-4,ASSSVGEQY
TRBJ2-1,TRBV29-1,SVEGPGLAGVGSYNEQF
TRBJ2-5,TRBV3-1,ASSQDQGRVETQY
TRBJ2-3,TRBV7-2,ASSLKLDTQY
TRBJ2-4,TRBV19,ASANAPHKNIQY
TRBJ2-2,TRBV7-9,ASSSTSSGDPIGELF
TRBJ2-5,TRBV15,ATSRVGGGPGETQY
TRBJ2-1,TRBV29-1,SVAVGVGNNEQF
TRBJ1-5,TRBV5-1,ASSPSGRSNQPQH
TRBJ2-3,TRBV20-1,SARGTSLVDTQY
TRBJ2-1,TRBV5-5,ASSQDHINNEQF
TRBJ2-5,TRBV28,ASSPGREIETQY
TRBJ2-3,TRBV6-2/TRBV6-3,ASSYSPQGSTDTQY
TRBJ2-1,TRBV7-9,ASSGLGQGYNEQF
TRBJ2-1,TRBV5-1,ASSLSSPSVDEQF